These 22 T cell receptor beta chains were all obtained from the same sample, sequenced in a study of shared clonotypes between healthy human individuals. Assay used: immunoSEQ multiplex PCR; TCRdb lists only in-frame clones, some missing. The data contain hundreds of thousands of clones, 70% to 80% of them singletons. Sequenced: PBMCs. The receptor set was obtained from a woman between 40 and 50 years old in good health. Some clones in this sample may be carry-over from other donors' samples.

A single count supports this clone. The genes are TRBV7-3 and TRBJ2-3, with 7 bases fitting TRBD1. CDR1 and CDR2 (germline): SGHTA, FQGTGA. Losses at the gene ends were 3 bases for V and 1 base for J; bases not matched to a gene: 4. This CDR3 has 15 amino acids. CDR3 sequence reads: CASSFYGQGTDTQYF. CDR3 nucleotide sequence: TGTGCCAGCAGCTTCTATGGACAGGGCACAGATACGCAGTATTTT. Combining the CDR3 with reference TRBV7-3 and TRBJ2-3 gives the whole variable domain GAGVSQTPSNKVTEKGKYVELRCDPISGHTALYWYRQSLGQGPEFLIYFQGTGAADDSGLPNDRFFAVRPEGSVSTLKIQRTERGDSAVYLCASSFYGQGTDTQYFGPGTRLTVL.

This clone was seen a few times. DNA of the CDR3: TGTGCCAGCAGCTTAGATTCGGGTCAGCCCCAGCATTTT. Protein product: CASSLDSGQPQHF. V is TRBV11-2 and J is TRBJ1-5, with D hard to call. From germline, CDR1 is SGHAT and CDR2 FQNNGV. The CDR3 runs to 13 residues. V was clipped by 0 bases and J by 6 bases, with 6 bases between them.

The rearrangement uses TRBV2 and TRBJ1-4; D is undetermined. The V end lost 6 bases, the J end lost 8 bases, and 13 bases lay between the germline ends. The CDR3 totals 13 residues. Germline-derived CDR1 and CDR2 are SNHLY and FYNNEI. The CDR3 loop is CASRPTVGEKLFF. The CDR3, as DNA: TGTGCCAGCAGGCCCACGGTGGGCGAAAAACTGTTTTTT.

CDR3 region: CASSLAGVANTGELFF. Written as DNA, the CDR3 is TGTGCCAGCAGCCTAGCGGGAGTTGCGAACACCGGGGAGCTGTTTTTT. The rearrangement joins TRBV9 to TRBJ2-2, with TRBD2 matching 10 bases. Germline CDR1 is SGDLS and CDR2 is YYNGEE. V shed 4 bases, J shed 0 bases, and the junction held 3 bases outside the gene matches. CDR3 length equals 16 residues.

J is TRBJ1-3 and V is TRBV29-1, with D tentatively TRBD1 (5 bases). V was cut by 4 bases and J by 4 bases, with 11 bases left in between. This CDR3 comprises 13 residues. The germline V gene has CDR1 SQVTM and CDR2 ANQGSEA. CDR3 nucleotide sequence: TGCAGCGTTGCAGGGAGGTTAGGAAACACCATATATTTT. As protein: CSVAGRLGNTIYF.

The rearrangement links TRBV4-2 to TRBJ2-1, with D perhaps matching TRBD1 (5 bases). Trimming took 1 base from V and 7 from J, leaving 11 bases between them. CDR3 size: 14 residues. Germline V gene lookup returns CDR1 LGHNA and CDR2 YNFKEQ. In DNA form, the CDR3 reads TGTGCCAGCAGCCAAGGGGGCTACGAAAATGAGCAGTTCTTC. It encodes CASSQGGYENEQFF.

V and J are TRBV6-4 and TRBJ1-2; D remains ambiguous. CDR3 length: 11 residues. The V gene's germline CDR1 is MRHNA and CDR2 SNTAGT. Trimming left V 0 bases short and J 4 bases short, with 0 bases between. This CDR3 is CASSDSYGYTF. The CDR3 bases are TGTGCCAGCAGTGACTCCTATGGCTACACCTTC.

The chain joins TRBV28 to TRBJ2-3; D gene ambiguous. CDR3 length: 14 amino acids. The ends were cut back, 4 bases at V and 2 bases at J, with 10 bases in the middle. Germline V gene lookup returns CDR1 MDHEN and CDR2 SYDVKM. DNA of the CDR3: TGTGCCAGCAGTTCCAGTTTACCCACAGATACGCAGTATTTT. Encoded protein: CASSSSLPTDTQYF.

The chain has TRBV9 and TRBJ2-2; possibly TRBD1 or TRBD2 for D (5 bases each). The CDR3 consists of 16 residues. Per the germline V gene, CDR1 is SGDLS and CDR2 is YYNGEE. V was shortened by 0 bases and J by 3 bases, with 12 bases between the two germline ends. CDR3 region: CASSVVSGTDTGELFF. CDR3 nucleotide sequence: TGTGCCAGCAGCGTAGTGTCCGGGACGGACACCGGGGAGCTGTTTTTT.

The chain has TRBV19 and TRBJ2-7; D possibly corresponds to TRBD1 (6 bases). The CDR3 length is 15 residues. The V and J ends lost 8 bases and 0 bases respectively, with 17 bases between them. CDR1 and CDR2 from the germline V gene are LNHDA and SQIVND (reference sequence). The CDR3 nucleotides are TGTGCCAGTCGTAAACAGGACAGTTCCTCCTACGAGCAGTACTTC. Protein product: CASRKQDSSSYEQYF.

This clone was seen only once. The rearrangement joins TRBV5-6 to TRBJ1-1; 9 bases match TRBD1. Germline V gives CDR1 SGHDT, CDR2 YYEEEE. J lost 5 bases, V lost 2 bases, and 10 bases had no gene match. CDR3 length: 16 residues. This CDR3 reads CASSLEGTGFMTEAFF. CDR3 bases: TGTGCCAGCAGCTTAGAAGGGACAGGGTTTATGACTGAAGCTTTCTTT.

This clone was detected only a few times. The chain recombines TRBV9 with TRBJ1-1; the match to TRBD1 covers 7 bases. Losses at the gene ends were 3 bases for V and 2 bases for J; bases not matched to a gene: 7. In germline, CDR1 is SGDLS, CDR2 YYNGEE. The CDR3 length is 15 residues. The CDR3 nucleotides read TGTGCCAGCAGCGCAGACGGACAGGCCAACACTGAAGCTTTCTTT. Translating it yields CASSADGQANTEAFF.

The rearrangement joins TRBV10-3 to TRBJ2-7; TRBD2 agrees at 16 bases. From germline, CDR1 is ENHRY and CDR2 SYGVKD. V shed 6 bases, J shed 7 bases, and the junction held 12 bases outside the gene matches. The CDR3 has 17 amino acids. CDR3 loop: CAIRSGTSGRGVGEQYF. The CDR3 coding sequence is TGTGCCATCAGGTCCGGGACTAGCGGGAGGGGGGTAGGGGAGCAGTACTTC.

This clone was seen just once. The J gene is TRBJ2-5, the V gene TRBV7-9; no definite D call. This CDR3 spans 13 amino acids. V was pared by 3 bases and J by 2 bases, with 7 bases between. In germline, CDR1 is SEHNR, CDR2 FQNEAQ (reference sequence). The DNA of the CDR3 is TGTGCCAGCAGCTTTCCCAGTCAAGAGACCCAGTACTTC. Amino acid sequence: CASSFPSQETQYF.

This chain links TRBV11-2 with TRBJ2-7; D could derive from TRBD1 or TRBD2 (5 bases each). This CDR3 is built from 14 residues. The V end was cut by 3 bases, the J end by 4 bases, with 13 bases between. Germline CDR1 is SGHAT and CDR2 is FQNNGV. DNA for the CDR3: TGTGCCAGCAGCTTTCCGGGGCAGGTTTACGAGCAGTACTTC. It encodes CASSFPGQVYEQYF.

The chain employs TRBV5-1 and TRBJ2-1; D remains ambiguous. This CDR3 has 16 residues. The V and J ends lost 0 bases and 8 bases respectively, with 18 bases between them. Germline CDR1 SGHRS, CDR2 YFSETQ. This CDR3 reads CASSLAGPQRIDEQFF. DNA of the CDR3: TGCGCCAGCAGCTTGGCCGGGCCCCAGAGGATCGATGAGCAGTTCTTC.

As to this clone: At the DNA level, this CDR3 is encoded by other sequences in the same sample as well. The V gene is TRBV11-2, the J gene TRBJ2-7; 9 nucleotides align to TRBD1. Germline CDR1 SGHAT, CDR2 FQNNGV. Losses at the gene ends were 0 bases for V and 4 bases for J; bases not matched to a gene: 4. CDR3 length equals 15 residues. CDR3 nucleotide sequence: TGTGCCAGCAGCTTAGAGGGACAGGGTATTTACGAGCAGTACTTC. It encodes CASSLEGQGIYEQYF.

The J gene is TRBJ1-4, the V gene TRBV5-4; 9 positions agree with TRBD1. The length of the CDR3 is 17 residues. Germline V gene data show CDR1 as SGHNT and CDR2 as YYREEE (reference sequence). The J segment lost 2 bases and the V segment lost 4 bases, leaving 9 bases of the junction unmatched. The CDR3 region has the DNA TGTGCCAGCAGCCCGGGACAGGGAGGATTGACTAATGAAAAACTGTTTTTT. Protein sequence: CASSPGQGGLTNEKLFF.

CDR3 loop: CAWSVGGGGGETQYF. For the CDR3, the DNA is TGTGCCTGGAGTGTTGGCGGGGGAGGAGGGGAGACCCAGTACTTC. The V and J genes are TRBV30 and TRBJ2-5; 7 nucleotides align to TRBD2. The CDR3 runs to 15 residues. Germline loops: CDR1 GTSNPN, CDR2 SVGIG (reference sequence). Unmatched junction bases numbered 9, after V lost 0 bases and J lost 5 bases.

The chain couples TRBV5-1 to TRBJ1-2, with 8 positions matching TRBD1. The CDR3 totals 15 residues. With 6 bases clipped from V and 4 bases from J, the junction kept 11 bases outside the gene matches. Germline V lookup: CDR1 SGHRS, CDR2 YFSETQ. For the CDR3, the DNA is TGCGCCAGCACAATCGGGGCAGGGGGCAGCTATGGCTACACCTTC. Encoded protein: CASTIGAGGSYGYTF.

The chain employs TRBV7-3 and TRBJ2-3; TRBD2 agrees at 9 bases. The germline V gene has CDR1 SGHTA and CDR2 FQGTGA. Unmatched junction bases numbered 4, after V lost 2 bases and J lost 1 base. CDR3 length equals 16 residues. The CDR3 loop is CASSLVAGVGTDTQYF. For the CDR3, the DNA is TGTGCCAGCAGCTTAGTAGCGGGAGTGGGCACAGATACGCAGTATTTT.

The chain uses TRBV5-4 and TRBJ2-6; D is unresolved. Germline assignment: CDR1 SGHNT and CDR2 YYREEE (reference sequence). The germline V and J ends were trimmed by 2 bases and 0 bases, with 9 bases remaining between them. This CDR3 spans 16 amino acids. The CDR3: CASSFKLDSGANVLTF. CDR3 nucleotides: TGTGCCAGCAGCTTTAAACTCGACTCTGGGGCCAACGTCCTGACTTTC.